This T cell receptor (beta chain) was identified during a study of blood T cell repertoires in COVID-19. The CDR3 sequence is 10 residues long. The germline V and J ends were trimmed by 3 bases and 7 bases, with 7 bases remaining between them. The germline CDR1 and CDR2 sequences are DFQATT and SNEGSKA (reference sequence). Authors' analysis steps: Reference gene primer amplification yielded estimated nucleated cell counts. Profiling relied on immunoSEQ multiplex PCR, and the TCRdb table lists in-frame clones only, not all of them. The V and J calls and the clone size are those of that table, but D and trimming were determined from the DNA. The data hold about 250,000 clones, with approximately 90% observed a single time. This clone showed up just a few times.

The receptor comes from a woman aged 30 to 39 with COVID-19, enrolled during active disease. Sequenced material: peripheral blood. The rearrangement uses TRBV20-1 and TRBJ2-7, with D hard to call. The CDR3 DNA is TGCAGTGCTAGGTTGTCGGAGCAGTACGTC. Translated: CSARLSEQYV.